Listed below are T cell receptor beta chains from one sample, sequenced in a study of blood T cell repertoires in COVID-19. TCRdb's table, derived via immunoSEQ multiplex PCR, lists solely in-frame clones and lacks some. Found here are some 300,000 clones, approximately 89% of them singletons; the top ten hold 6.9%. Sequenced input: peripheral blood. The source of these receptors is a woman aged 25 to 45 who had recovered from COVID-19. Each CDR3 is given with its conserved first and last residue. The D gene is left open where the match is weak. Clone size appears in some rows only: once, few, many, or a class for an expanded clone.

.,TRBJ1-5,TRBV10-3,TRBD1,CAIGVGTVDQPQHF,TGTGCCATCGGGGTAGGGACAGTGGATCAGCCCCAGCATTTT
.,TRBJ1-3,TRBV5-1,.,CASSPYLVSPGTPGNTIYF,TGCGCCAGCAGCCCCTATCTAGTTTCTCCCGGGACACCAGGAAACACCATATATTTT
.,TRBJ1-2,TRBV4-3,TRBD1,CASSQADRVGDYGYTF,TGCGCCAGCAGCCAAGCCGACAGGGTAGGTGACTATGGCTACACCTTC
.,TRBJ1-6,TRBV18,.,CASSHEPPWSNSPLHF,TGTGCCAGCTCACACGAGCCGCCGTGGTCTAATTCACCCCTCCACTTT
.,TRBJ1-5,TRBV19,.,CASRMTGSNQPQHF,TGTGCCAGTAGGATGACAGGTAGCAATCAGCCCCAGCATTTT
.,TRBJ2-4,TRBV7-6,.,CASTPLRSSLLPLGAKNIQYF,TGTGCCAGCACCCCTCTCCGATCTAGTCTCCTCCCTCTCGGCGCCAAAAACATTCAGTACTTC
.,TRBJ1-1,TRBV7-2,.,CASSSSRGNTEAFF,TGTGCCAGCAGCTCGAGTAGAGGGAACACTGAAGCTTTCTTT
.,TRBJ2-5,TRBV2,TRBD2,CASSEGFGGEETQYF,TGTGCCAGCAGTGAAGGGTTCGGGGGGGAAGAGACCCAGTACTTC
.,TRBJ1-1,TRBV2,TRBD1,CASSEWGQVNTEAFF,TGTGCCAGCAGTGAATGGGGACAGGTGAACACTGAAGCTTTCTTT
few,TRBJ1-4,TRBV30,TRBD1,CAWSGDRVLGEKLFF,TGTGCCTGGAGTGGGGACAGGGTCTTAGGTGAAAAACTGTTTTTT
.,TRBJ2-5,TRBV5-1,.,CASSFTQETQYF,TGCGCCAGCAGCTTTACACAAGAGACCCAGTACTTC
.,TRBJ1-1,TRBV4-2,.,CASSQEGGTAEAFF,TGTGCCAGCAGCCAAGAGGGGGGAACAGCTGAAGCTTTCTTT
.,TRBJ1-4,TRBV6-5,TRBD1,CASRRDSINEKLFF,TGTGCCAGCAGGCGGGACAGCATTAATGAAAAACTGTTTTTT
.,TRBJ2-1,TRBV4-1,.,CASSQDSKGRNEQFF,TGCGCCAGCAGCCAAGATTCGAAGGGGAGGAATGAGCAGTTCTTC
.,TRBJ1-4,TRBV7-2,.,CASSPRRGADEKLFF,TGTGCCAGCAGCCCAAGACGGGGGGCGGACGAAAAACTGTTTTTT
.,TRBJ1-1,TRBV19,TRBD1,CASNPRQGTEAFF,TGTGCCAGTAACCCAAGACAGGGAACTGAAGCTTTCTTT
.,TRBJ1-4,TRBV13,.,CASSLGTLGATNEKLFF,TGTGCCAGCAGCTTAGGAACCCTCGGGGCAACTAATGAAAAACTGTTTTTT
.,TRBJ2-5,TRBV5-8,.,CASSLGGPEATQYF,TGTGCCAGCAGCTTGGGAGGGCCGGAGGCGACCCAGTACTTC
.,TRBJ2-5,TRBV2,.,CASAEEARRETQYF,TGTGCCAGCGCGGAGGAGGCTAGAAGGGAGACCCAGTACTTC
few,TRBJ1-1,TRBV28,.,CASSLYGHLNTEAFF,TGTGCCAGCAGTTTATACGGTCACCTGAACACTGAAGCTTTCTTT
.,TRBJ1-1,TRBV4-3,.,CASSQGTVFTEAFF,TGCGCCAGCAGCCAAGGGACAGTGTTCACTGAAGCTTTCTTT
.,TRBJ2-1,TRBV3-1/TRBV3-2,.,CASSQLLSQNEQFF,TGTGCCAGCAGCCAACTTCTTTCTCAGAATGAGCAGTTCTTC
few,TRBJ1-6,TRBV28,.,CASSLLRGLASPLHF,TGTGCCAGCAGTTTACTACGAGGGTTGGCTTCACCCCTCCACTTT
.,TRBJ2-2,TRBV2,.,CASSRLVSTGELFF,TGTGCCAGCAGTAGACTAGTCTCCACCGGGGAGCTGTTTTTT
.,TRBJ2-7,TRBV19,TRBD1,CASSGQPVGTGVYEQYF,TGTGCCAGTAGTGGGCAACCAGTTGGGACAGGGGTCTACGAGCAGTACTTC
.,TRBJ1-5,TRBV5-1,TRBD1,CASSLAAGGSNQPQHF,TGCGCCAGCAGCTTGGCCGCAGGGGGCAGCAATCAGCCCCAGCATTTT
.,TRBJ2-7,TRBV5-1,TRBD1,CASSSPGQDTYEQYF,TGCGCCAGCAGCTCACCCGGACAGGATACCTACGAGCAGTACTTC
.,TRBJ2-3,TRBV7-2,.,CASSSRQDTDTQYF,TGTGCCAGCAGCTCTCGACAGGACACAGATACGCAGTATTTT
many,TRBJ1-1,TRBV4-3,.,CASSQATENTEAFF,TGCGCCAGCAGCCAGGCGACAGAGAACACTGAAGCTTTCTTT
.,TRBJ2-1,TRBV27,TRBD2,CASSLASGVYNEQFF,TGTGCCAGCAGTTTAGCTAGCGGCGTCTACAATGAGCAGTTCTTC
once,TRBJ2-5,TRBV6-2/TRBV6-3,.,CASSLGGSGPRGETQYF,TGTGCCAGCAGCCTCGGAGGGAGCGGGCCCCGTGGGGAGACCCAGTACTTC
.,TRBJ2-7,TRBV5-4,TRBD1,CASSRQGPPGEQYF,TGTGCCAGCAGCCGACAGGGGCCCCCGGGAGAGCAGTACTTC
.,TRBJ1-4,TRBV18,.,CASSSLPVRAANEKLFF,TGTGCCAGCTCATCCCTTCCTGTCAGGGCGGCTAATGAAAAACTGTTTTTT
.,TRBJ2-7,TRBV5-8,.,CASSLRGNYEQYF,TGTGCCAGCAGCCTTCGGGGGAACTACGAGCAGTACTTC
.,TRBJ2-5,TRBV5-4,TRBD1,CASSLGDSKRTQYF,TGTGCCAGCAGCTTGGGGGACAGTAAGAGGACCCAGTACTTC
.,TRBJ1-1,TRBV5-1,TRBD1,CASSGGTGMNTEAFF,TGCGCCAGCAGCGGCGGGACAGGGATGAACACTGAAGCTTTCTTT
.,TRBJ1-1,TRBV7-3,TRBD1,CASSPGQGTEAFF,TGTGCCAGCAGCCCAGGACAGGGCACTGAAGCTTTCTTT
.,TRBJ1-3,TRBV7-7,TRBD1,CASSLPTGGNGNTIYF,TGTGCCAGCAGCTTACCCACAGGGGGCAATGGAAACACCATATATTTT
.,TRBJ2-5,TRBV5-1,TRBD1,CASSLAPATGDLQETQYF,TGCGCCAGCAGCTTGGCCCCTGCGACAGGGGATCTCCAAGAGACCCAGTACTTC
.,TRBJ2-1,TRBV7-3,.,CASSRLARNNEQFF,TGTGCCAGCAGCCGCCTGGCCAGGAACAATGAGCAGTTCTTC
few,TRBJ2-1,TRBV2,TRBD2,CASSASGGASGNEQFF,TGTGCCAGCAGTGCGAGCGGGGGGGCCTCTGGGAATGAGCAGTTCTTC
.,TRBJ1-2,TRBV28,.,CASTTVPDLYGYTF,TGTGCCAGCACAACAGTCCCAGATCTCTATGGCTACACCTTC
.,TRBJ2-3,TRBV4-2,TRBD2,CASSQDIWASGGGTDTQYF,TGTGCCAGCAGCCAAGATATTTGGGCTAGCGGGGGGGGTACAGATACGCAGTATTTT